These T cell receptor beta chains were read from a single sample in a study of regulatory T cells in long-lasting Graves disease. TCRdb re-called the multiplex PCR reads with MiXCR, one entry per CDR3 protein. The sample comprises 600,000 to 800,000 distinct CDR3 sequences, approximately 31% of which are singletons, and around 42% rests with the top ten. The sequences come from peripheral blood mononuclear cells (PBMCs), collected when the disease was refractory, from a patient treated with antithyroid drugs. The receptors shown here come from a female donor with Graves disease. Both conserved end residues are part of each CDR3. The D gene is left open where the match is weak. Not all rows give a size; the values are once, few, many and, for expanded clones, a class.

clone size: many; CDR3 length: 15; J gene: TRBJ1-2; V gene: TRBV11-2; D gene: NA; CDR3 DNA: TGTGCCAGCAGCTTAGTTACGGGGGGCGCAGGAGGCTACACCTTC; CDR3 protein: CASSLVTGGAGGYTF
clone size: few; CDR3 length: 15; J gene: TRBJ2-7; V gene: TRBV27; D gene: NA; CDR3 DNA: TGTGCCAGCAGTTTGTCCGGGACGGCCTCGAGCGAGCAGTACTTC; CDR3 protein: CASSLSGTASSEQYF
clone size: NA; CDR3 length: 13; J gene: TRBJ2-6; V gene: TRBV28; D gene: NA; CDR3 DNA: TGTGCCGGCTCGTATTCTGGGGCCAACGTCCTGACTTTC; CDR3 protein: CAGSYSGANVLTF
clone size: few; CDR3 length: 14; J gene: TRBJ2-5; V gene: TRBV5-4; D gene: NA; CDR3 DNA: TGTGCCAGCAGCTTGGGACCAAACCAAGAGACCCAGTACTTC; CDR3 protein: CASSLGPNQETQYF
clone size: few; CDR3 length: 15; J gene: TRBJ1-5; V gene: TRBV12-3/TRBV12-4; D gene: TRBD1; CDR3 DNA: TGTGCCAGCAGTCCGCGAAGGGGGCGGAATCAGCCCCAGCATTTT; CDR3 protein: CASSPRRGRNQPQHF
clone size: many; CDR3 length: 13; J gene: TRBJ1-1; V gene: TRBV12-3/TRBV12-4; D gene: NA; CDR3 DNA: TGTGCCAGCAGCCGACTAAAGGACACTGAAGCTTTCTTT; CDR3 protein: CASSRLKDTEAFF
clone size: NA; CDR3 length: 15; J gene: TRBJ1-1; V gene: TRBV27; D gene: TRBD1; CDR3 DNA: TGTGCCTGGCACGGGGACAGGGCCTTGAACACTGAAGCTTTCTTT; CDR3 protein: CAWHGDRALNTEAFF
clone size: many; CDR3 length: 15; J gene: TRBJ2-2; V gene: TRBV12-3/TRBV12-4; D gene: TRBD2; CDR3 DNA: TGTGCCAGCAGTTTGTGGAGCGGGAGCACCGGGGAGCTGTTTTTT; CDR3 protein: CASSLWSGSTGELFF
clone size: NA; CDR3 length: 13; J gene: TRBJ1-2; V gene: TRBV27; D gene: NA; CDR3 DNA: TGTGCCAGCAGCCCTGATACAGGGCTTGGCTACACCTTC; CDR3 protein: CASSPDTGLGYTF
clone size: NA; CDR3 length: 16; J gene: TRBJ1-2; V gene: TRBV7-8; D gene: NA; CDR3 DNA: TGTGCCAGCAACCCCAGCCGGACGGCCGCTAACTATGGCTACACCTTC; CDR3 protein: CASNPSRTAANYGYTF
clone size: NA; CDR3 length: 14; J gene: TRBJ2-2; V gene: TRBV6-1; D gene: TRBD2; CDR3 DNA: TGTGCCAGCATCCTAGCGGGAAACACCGGGGAGCTGTTTTTT; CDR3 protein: CASILAGNTGELFF
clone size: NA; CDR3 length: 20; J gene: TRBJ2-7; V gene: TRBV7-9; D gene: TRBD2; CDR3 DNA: TGTGCCAGCAGCTTCTGGGGGCGCCGCACTAGCGGGAGGAATTCCTACGAGCAGTACTTC; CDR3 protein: CASSFWGRRTSGRNSYEQYF
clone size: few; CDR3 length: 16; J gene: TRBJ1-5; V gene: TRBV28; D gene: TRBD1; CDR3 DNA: TGTGCCAGCAGTGTAACAGGGGGTACGAGCAATCAGCCCCAGCATTTT; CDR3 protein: CASSVTGGTSNQPQHF
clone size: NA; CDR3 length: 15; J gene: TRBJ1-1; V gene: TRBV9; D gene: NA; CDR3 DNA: TGTGCCAGCAGCCGAGGACAGTCTTCACTCACTGAAGCTTTCTTT; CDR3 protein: CASSRGQSSLTEAFF
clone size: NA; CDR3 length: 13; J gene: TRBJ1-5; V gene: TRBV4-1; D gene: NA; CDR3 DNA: TGCGCCAGCAGCCAACCCGGGACCCAGCCCCAGCATTTT; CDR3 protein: CASSQPGTQPQHF
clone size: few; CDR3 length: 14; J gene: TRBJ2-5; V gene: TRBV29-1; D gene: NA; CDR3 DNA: TGCAGCGTTGAAGATTCGGTGAGGGGAGAGACCCAGTACTTC; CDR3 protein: CSVEDSVRGETQYF
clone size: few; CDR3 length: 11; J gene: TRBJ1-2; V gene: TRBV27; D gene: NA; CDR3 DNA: TGTGCCAGCTACGGGGGTTATGGCTACACCTTC; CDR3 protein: CASYGGYGYTF
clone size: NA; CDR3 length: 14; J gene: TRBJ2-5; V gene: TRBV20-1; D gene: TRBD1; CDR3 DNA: TGCAGCGCTGGGACAGGGGGCGTTTTAGAGACCCAGTACTTC; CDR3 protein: CSAGTGGVLETQYF
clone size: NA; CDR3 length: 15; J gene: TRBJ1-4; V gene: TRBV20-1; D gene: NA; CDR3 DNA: TGCAGTGCTAGAGGGGAGGGGAGGGGTAGTGAAAAACTGTTTTTT; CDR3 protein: CSARGEGRGSEKLFF
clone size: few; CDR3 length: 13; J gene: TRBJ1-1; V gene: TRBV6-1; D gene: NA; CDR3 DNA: TGTGCCAGCTTTAGGGGGGAGAACACTGAAGCTTTCTTT; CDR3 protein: CASFRGENTEAFF
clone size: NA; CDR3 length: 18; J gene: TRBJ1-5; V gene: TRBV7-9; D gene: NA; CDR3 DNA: TGTGCCAGCAGCTCTACGGCCGGGACACTCTATAGCAATCAGCCCCAGCATTTT; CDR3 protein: CASSSTAGTLYSNQPQHF
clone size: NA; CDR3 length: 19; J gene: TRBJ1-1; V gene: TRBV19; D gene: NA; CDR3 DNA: TGTGCCAGTAGTACCCCCTTGAGACCTGGCAGCATCATGAACACTGAAGCTTTCTTT; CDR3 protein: CASSTPLRPGSIMNTEAFF
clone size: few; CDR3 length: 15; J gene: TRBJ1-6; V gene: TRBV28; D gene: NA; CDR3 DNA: TGTGCCAGCAGTCAGACTCCGGGGGGTAATTCACCCCTCCACTTT; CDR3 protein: CASSQTPGGNSPLHF
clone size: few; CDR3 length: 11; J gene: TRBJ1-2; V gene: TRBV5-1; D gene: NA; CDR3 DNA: TGCGCCAGCAGCTTGGGGGCTACTCCCACCTTC; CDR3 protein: CASSLGATPTF
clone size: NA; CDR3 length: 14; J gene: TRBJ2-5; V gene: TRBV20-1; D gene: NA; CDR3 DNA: TGCAGTGCTAGAGATGGGGGCGCGGGGGAGACCCAGTACTTC; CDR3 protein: CSARDGGAGETQYF
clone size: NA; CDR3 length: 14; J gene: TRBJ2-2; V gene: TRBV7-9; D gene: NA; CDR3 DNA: TGTGCCAGCACCATGAGCGGGACACCCGGGGAGCTGTTTTTT; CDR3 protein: CASTMSGTPGELFF
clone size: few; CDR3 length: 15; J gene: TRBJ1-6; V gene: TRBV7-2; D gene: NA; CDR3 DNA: TGTGCCAGCAGCTTAGACAGGGCAAGCAATTCACCCCTCCACTTT; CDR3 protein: CASSLDRASNSPLHF
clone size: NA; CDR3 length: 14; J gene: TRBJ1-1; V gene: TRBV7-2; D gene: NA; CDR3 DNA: TGTGCCAGCAGCCCTCCCCCCCTACAGGGTGAAGCTTTCTTT; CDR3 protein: CASSPPPLQGEAFF
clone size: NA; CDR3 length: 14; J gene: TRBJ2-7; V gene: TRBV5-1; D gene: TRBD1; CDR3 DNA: TGCGCCAGCAGCGTCCGGGACAGAAGTAGCGAGCAGTACTTC; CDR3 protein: CASSVRDRSSEQYF
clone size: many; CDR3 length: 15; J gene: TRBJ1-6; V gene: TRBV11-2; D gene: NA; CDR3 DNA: TGTGCCAGCAGCTTATGGGGGAATGTTGATTCACCCCTCCACTTT; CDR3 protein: CASSLWGNVDSPLHF
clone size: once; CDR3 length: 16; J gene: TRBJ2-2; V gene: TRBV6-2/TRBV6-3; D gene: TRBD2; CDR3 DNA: TGTGCCAGCAGTTACTCTAGCGGGGCGAACACCGGGGAGCTGTTTTTT; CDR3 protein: CASSYSSGANTGELFF
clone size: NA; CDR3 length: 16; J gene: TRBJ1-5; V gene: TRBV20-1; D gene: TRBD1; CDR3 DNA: TGCAGTGCTAGGCCCCAGGGGGCCCCGGTGACTCAGCCCCAGCATTTT; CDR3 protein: CSARPQGAPVTQPQHF
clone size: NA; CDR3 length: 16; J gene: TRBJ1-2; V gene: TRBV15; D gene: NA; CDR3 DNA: TGTGCCACCAGCAGAGATCGGGTCCCCAAGTATGATGGCTACACCTTC; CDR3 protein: CATSRDRVPKYDGYTF
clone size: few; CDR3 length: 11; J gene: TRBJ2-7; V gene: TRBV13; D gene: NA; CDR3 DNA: TGTGCCAGCAGCAGTAAGCACGAGCAGTACTTC; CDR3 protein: CASSSKHEQYF
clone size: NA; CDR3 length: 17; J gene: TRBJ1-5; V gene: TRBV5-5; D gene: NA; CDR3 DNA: TGTGCCAGCAGCTTGCGACAAGCCCTATATAGCAATCAGCCCCAGCATTTT; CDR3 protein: CASSLRQALYSNQPQHF
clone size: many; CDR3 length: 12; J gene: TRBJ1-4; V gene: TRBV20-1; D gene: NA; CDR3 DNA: TGCAGTGCTAGAGGGGAAGGAGGAAAACTGTTTTTT; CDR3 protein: CSARGEGGKLFF
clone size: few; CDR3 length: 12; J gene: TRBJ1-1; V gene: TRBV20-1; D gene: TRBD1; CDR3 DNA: TGCAGTGCTAGTATGACAGGGACTGAAGCTTTCTTT; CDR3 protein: CSASMTGTEAFF
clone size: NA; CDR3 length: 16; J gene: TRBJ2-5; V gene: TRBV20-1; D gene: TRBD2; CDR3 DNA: TGCAGTGCTAGAGCCCGGACTAGCGGGAGAGGGGAGACCCAGTACTTC; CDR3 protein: CSARARTSGRGETQYF
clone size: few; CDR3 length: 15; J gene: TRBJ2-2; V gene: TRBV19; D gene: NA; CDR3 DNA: TGTGCCAGTAGTGAAGACAGGACAACCACCGGGGAGCTGTTTTTT; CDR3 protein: CASSEDRTTTGELFF
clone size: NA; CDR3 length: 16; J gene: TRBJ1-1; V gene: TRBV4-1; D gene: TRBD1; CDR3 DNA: TGCGCCAGCAGCCAAGTACGGGACAGGCCGAACACTGAAGCTTTCTTT; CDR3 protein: CASSQVRDRPNTEAFF
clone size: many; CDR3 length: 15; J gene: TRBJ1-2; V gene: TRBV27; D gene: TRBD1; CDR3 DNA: TGTGCCAGCAGTTTATGGGCAGGGGGCGGATATGGCTACACCTTC; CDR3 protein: CASSLWAGGGYGYTF
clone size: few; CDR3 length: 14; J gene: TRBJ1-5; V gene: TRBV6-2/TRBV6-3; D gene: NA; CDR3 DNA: TGTGCCAGCAATCCCTCTAGGGGCAATCAGCCCCAGCATTTT; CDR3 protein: CASNPSRGNQPQHF
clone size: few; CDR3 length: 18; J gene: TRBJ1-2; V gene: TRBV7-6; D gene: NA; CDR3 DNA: TGTGCCAGCAGCTTAGTCGTTGGGCAGGGACCCCCTAGGGACGGCTACACCTTC; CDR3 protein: CASSLVVGQGPPRDGYTF
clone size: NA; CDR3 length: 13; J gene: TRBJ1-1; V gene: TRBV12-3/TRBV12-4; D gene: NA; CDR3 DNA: TGTGCCAGCAGGGGAAGACCAATCACTGAAGCTTTCTTT; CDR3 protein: CASRGRPITEAFF
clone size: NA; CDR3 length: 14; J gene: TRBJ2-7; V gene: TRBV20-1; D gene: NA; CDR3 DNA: TGCAGTGCTAGGAAGACCTTTAGCTCCTACGAGCAGTACTTC; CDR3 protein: CSARKTFSSYEQYF
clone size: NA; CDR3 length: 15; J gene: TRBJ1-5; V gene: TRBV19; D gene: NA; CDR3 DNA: TGTGCCAGTAGTATGTCCGCGGGGGGAGATCAGCCCCAGCATTTT; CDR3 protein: CASSMSAGGDQPQHF
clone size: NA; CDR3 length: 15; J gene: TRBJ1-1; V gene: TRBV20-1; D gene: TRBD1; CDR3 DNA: TGCAGTGCCGGGCCCGGACAGGGTTGGGACACTAAAGCTTTCTTT; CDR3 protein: CSAGPGQGWDTKAFF
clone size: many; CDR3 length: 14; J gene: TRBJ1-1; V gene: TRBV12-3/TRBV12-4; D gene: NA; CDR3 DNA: TGTGCCAGCAGTACCCACGGGGGTAACACTGAAGCTTTCTTT; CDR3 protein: CASSTHGGNTEAFF
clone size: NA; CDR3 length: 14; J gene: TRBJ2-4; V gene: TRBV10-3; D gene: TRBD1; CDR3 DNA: TGTGCCATCAGTGAGGGACAGGGGGCAAACATTCAGTACTTC; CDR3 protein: CAISEGQGANIQYF
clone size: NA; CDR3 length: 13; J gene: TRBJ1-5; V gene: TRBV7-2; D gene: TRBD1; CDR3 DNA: TGTGCCAGCAGCAAACAGGGGTCTCAGCCCCAGCATTTT; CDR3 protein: CASSKQGSQPQHF
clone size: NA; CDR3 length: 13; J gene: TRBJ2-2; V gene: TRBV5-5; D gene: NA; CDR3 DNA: TGTGCCAGCAGCTGGGACACGGACGGGGAGCTGTTTTTT; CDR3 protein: CASSWDTDGELFF
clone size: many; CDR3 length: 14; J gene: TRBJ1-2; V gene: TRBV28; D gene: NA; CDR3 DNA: TGTGCCAGCAGCCTAGAGGACGCCGTCTATGGCTACACCTTC; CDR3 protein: CASSLEDAVYGYTF
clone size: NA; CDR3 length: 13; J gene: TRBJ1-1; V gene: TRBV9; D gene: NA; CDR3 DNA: TGTGCCAGCAGCCACCTTTTGAACACTGAAGCTTTCTTT; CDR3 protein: CASSHLLNTEAFF
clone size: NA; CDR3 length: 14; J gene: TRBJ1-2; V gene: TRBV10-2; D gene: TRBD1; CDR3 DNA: TGCGCCAGCAATCCAGGGGGTGCGGTGAATGGCTACACCTTC; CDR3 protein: CASNPGGAVNGYTF
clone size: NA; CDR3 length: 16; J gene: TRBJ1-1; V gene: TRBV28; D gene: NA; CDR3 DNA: TGTGCCAGCAGTTTGTATCTGGGGACATTGGACACTGAAGCTTTCTTT; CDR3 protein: CASSLYLGTLDTEAFF
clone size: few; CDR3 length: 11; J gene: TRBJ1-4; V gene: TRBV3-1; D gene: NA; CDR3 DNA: TGTGCCAGCAGCCAAGGTCGGACGATGTTTTTT; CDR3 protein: CASSQGRTMFF
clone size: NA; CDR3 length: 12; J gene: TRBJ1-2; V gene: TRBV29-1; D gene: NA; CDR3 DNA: TGCAGCGTTGGAGTGGATGGCTATGGCTACACCTTC; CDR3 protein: CSVGVDGYGYTF